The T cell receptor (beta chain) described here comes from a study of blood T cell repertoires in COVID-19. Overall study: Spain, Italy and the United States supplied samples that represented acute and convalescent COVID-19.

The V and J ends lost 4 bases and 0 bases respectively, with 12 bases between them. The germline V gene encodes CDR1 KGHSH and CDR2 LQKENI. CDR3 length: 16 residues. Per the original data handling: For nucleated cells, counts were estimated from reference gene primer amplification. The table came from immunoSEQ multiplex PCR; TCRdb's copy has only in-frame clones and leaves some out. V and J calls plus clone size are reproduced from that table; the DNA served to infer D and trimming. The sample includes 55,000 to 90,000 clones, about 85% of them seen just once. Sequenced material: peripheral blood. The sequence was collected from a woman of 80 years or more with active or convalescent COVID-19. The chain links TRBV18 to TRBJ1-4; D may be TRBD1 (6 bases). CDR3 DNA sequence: TGTGCCAGCTCACGAAACAGGGATCCAACTAATGAAAAACTGTTTTTT. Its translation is CASSRNRDPTNEKLFF.